This T cell receptor beta chain was retrieved from a study of blood T cell repertoires in COVID-19. Study at large: Samples of COVID-19 (acute and convalescent) were obtained from the United States, Italy and Spain. Sample material is recorded as cDNA or gDNA derived from T cells, B-cell-depleted T cells, or PBMCs.

In germline, CDR1 is LNHDA, CDR2 SQIVND (reference sequence). The V end lost 6 bases, the J end lost 7 bases, and 12 bases lay between the germline ends. The CDR3 sequence is 12 residues long. Under the authors' procedure: Nucleated cell number was recorded as an estimate derived from reference gene primer amplification. Libraries were prepared by immunoSEQ multiplex PCR; TCRdb keeps only in-frame clonotypes and omits some of them. V, J and clone size are taken as reported in that table, and D and trimming were inferred from the DNA itself. The profile shows around 140,000 clones, roughly three quarters of them singletons.

Material for sequencing was peripheral blood. The sequence was collected from an older woman with acute or convalescent COVID-19. This sequence joins TRBV19 and TRBJ1-1; D is ambiguous. The CDR3 protein is CASREGRREAFF. DNA of the CDR3: TGTGCCAGTAGAGAGGGAAGACGTGAAGCTTTCTTT.